This TCR beta chain stems from a study of long-term antiretroviral therapy in people with HIV (dated 2022 in TCRdb). Background on the whole study: The earliest samples were collected approximately a decade before the 2015 WHO recommendation for immediate ART, a period when ART was typically delayed until CD4 counts fell. A retrospective serial study tested whether ART initiation and durable HIV suppression were associated with changes in peripheral blood TRB repertoire composition and diversity. The cohort contributed 150 to 200 cryopreserved PBMC samples from about 33 adults with confirmed HIV infection, collected serially over a mean of approximately six years (range 1-12). Among the roughly 30 participants with HIV, eleven were female. No cross-contamination during QIAcube processing turned up in test extractions that ran a monoclonal T-cell line alongside 30 to 40 polyclonal samples. What the study reported, not specific to this receptor: Owing to limited PBMC availability, only the TCR beta chain was sequenced, without alpha chain pairing. Compared with controls, HIV repertoires had narrower CDR3 length ranges, and the network structure pointed to an antigen-experienced repertoire that shifted only slightly toward naive after ART. Because cell numbers in pre-ART samples were limited, unsorted PBMC were profiled instead of sorted CD4+ and CD8+ T cells. Inferences about post-ART repertoire changes were limited because no data were available on ART adherence, viral resistance or therapy changes. Starting ART was linked to a significant rise in TRB diversity, yet even with long-term ART the diversity remained significantly lower than in transplant donor controls. Samples dated from the mid-2000s to the late 2010s, and the ART regimens used may be less effective than current ones. The repertoire was dominated across all time points by expanded TRB clones identified before ART initiation, although this dominance was seen to fluctuate and to decrease in many PLHIV after ART.

The immunoSEQ hsTCRB v3.0 assay was used at survey level resolution to sequence the TRB variable region. The target sequencing depth for TRB was about 40,000-55,000 T-cell genomes per sample. An Illumina MiSeq with a v3 150-cycle kit was used to sequence the pooled TRB libraries. The original pipeline was this. Repertoire analysis was performed in R inside a reproducible Nextflow workflow that covered QC, data transformation and analysis. Custom analyses were implemented in LymphoSeq2, an R package for AIRR-Seq data exploration. A handful of samples that produced fewer than 5000 total TRB sequences were removed, so fewer than 200 HIV repertoires were analyzed. Among the 180 or so HIV repertoires that were kept, approximately 61 were collected before ART initiation and roughly 130 were collected after ART initiation. Repertoires were downsampled to 5000 TRB nucleotide sequences, and summary statistics were averaged over 100 downsampling iterations. The analysis kept only TRB sequences whose CDR3 regions were at least seven amino acids long. Diversity was assessed using a clonality score derived from Shannon entropy and using the Gini coefficient. In the repertoire networks, any two of the top 5000 CDR3 amino acid sequences were connected whenever the two sequences differed by an edit distance of one. GLIPH2 predicted antigen specificity groups and MHC restriction for TRB CDR3 amino acid sequences. Known CMV, EBV, HIV or tissue antigen associations were flagged by matching CDR3 amino acid sequences against VDJdb and McPAS-TCR. Pre-ART, post-ART and control groups were compared with Wilcoxon signed-rank tests and Holm-Bonferroni correction. The immuneACCESS repertoire file appears here via TCRdb, limited to in-frame rearrangements. These files lack a portion of the clones; in checked studies, under half of the deficit traces to unresolved V genes, and the cause of the others is not known. The DNA gave D and trimming, while V, J and clone size come from that table. The table for this sample lists roughly 38,000 clones; 80% of them were counted only once. The leading ten clones occupy approximately 6.3% of the sample.

The germline V gene (reference sequence) gives CDR1 as SGHNT and CDR2 as YYREEE. From the cysteine up to the phenylalanine, the CDR3 has a length of 16 residues. Of the read, only the CDR3 DNA is kept; its 48 bases are in frame from base 1. V has 1 base trimmed and J has 2 bases trimmed; junction bases matching no gene number 3. Inclusion was restricted to participants for whom at least one PBMC sample before ART initiation and at least two post-ART samples were available. All participants with HIV were treated in the United States of America. Cryopreserved samples of 1-10 million PBMC were thawed and washed before DNA extraction. At the time of the earliest PBMC sample, participants with HIV were aged between about 23 and 55 years. Per participant, PBMC samples came from 1-4 timepoints prior to ART initiation and 2-8 timepoints following ART initiation, for a median of 7 samples. Serial HIV viral load, CD4+ T-cell count, ART history and demographic data were obtained for every participant. Genomic DNA was extracted from unsorted PBMC with a Qiagen kit on a QIAcube, with processing performed in batches of 12 samples.

This clone appeared a few times. Its recognized antigen is unknown. No base qualities exist here, and no much larger clone lies one base off it. The sample here was unsorted PBMCs, taken 3.4 years after starting antiretroviral therapy. This receptor was obtained from a man under 40 with HIV. The chain couples TRBV5-4 to TRBJ2-2; 9 bases in between match TRBD2. The CDR3 corresponds to CASSLWGLANTGELFF. Read as DNA, the sequence is TGTGCCAGCAGCTTGTGGGGACTAGCCAACACCGGGGAGCTGTTTTTT. The CDR3 plus the reference TRBV5-4 and TRBJ2-2 genes for the other parts give the full variable domain: ETGVTQSPTHLIKTRGQQVTLRCSSQSGHNTVSWYQQALGQGPQFIFQYYREEENGRGNFPPRFSGLQFPNYSSELNVNALELDDSALYLCASSLWGLANTGELFFGEGSRLTVL.